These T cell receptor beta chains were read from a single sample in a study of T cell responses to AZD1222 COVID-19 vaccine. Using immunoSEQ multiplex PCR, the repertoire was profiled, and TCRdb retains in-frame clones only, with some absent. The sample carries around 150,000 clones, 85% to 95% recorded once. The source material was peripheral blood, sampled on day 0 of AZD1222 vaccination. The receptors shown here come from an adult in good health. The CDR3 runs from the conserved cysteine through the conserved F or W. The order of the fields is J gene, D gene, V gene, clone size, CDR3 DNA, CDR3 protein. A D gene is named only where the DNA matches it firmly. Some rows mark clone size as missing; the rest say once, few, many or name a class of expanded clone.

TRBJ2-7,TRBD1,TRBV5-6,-,TGTGCCAGCAGCTTGGCATTCACAGACAGGGGATCCTACGAGCAGTACTTC,CASSLAFTDRGSYEQYF
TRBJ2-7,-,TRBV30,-,TGTGCCTCACGACAGTACTCCTACGAGCAGTACTTC,CASRQYSYEQYF
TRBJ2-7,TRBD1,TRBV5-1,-,TGCGCCAGCAGCTTGGGACAGGGGCCCTACGAGCAGTACTTC,CASSLGQGPYEQYF
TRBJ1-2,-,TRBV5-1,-,TGCGCCAGCAGCTTTGCAGGGATGGTTGGCTACACCTTC,CASSFAGMVGYTF
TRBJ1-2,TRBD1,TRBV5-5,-,TGTGCCAGCATCCTACAGGGGGCCGATGGCTACACCTTC,CASILQGADGYTF
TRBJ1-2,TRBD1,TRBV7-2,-,TGTGCCAGCAGCTTAGTAACAGGGGCCCCGTATGGCTACACCTTC,CASSLVTGAPYGYTF
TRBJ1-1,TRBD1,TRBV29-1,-,TGCAGCGGGGGGGCAGGGGGCACCTACCTGAACACTGAAGCTTTCTTT,CSGGAGGTYLNTEAFF
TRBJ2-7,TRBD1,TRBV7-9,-,TGTGCCAGCAGCCGACAGGGCCTAAGCTCCTACGAGCAGTACTTC,CASSRQGLSSYEQYF
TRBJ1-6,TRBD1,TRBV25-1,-,TGTGCCAGCAGTGAACGGTCCGGGACAGGGGCGTTCTCTTCACCCCTCCACTTT,CASSERSGTGAFSSPLHF
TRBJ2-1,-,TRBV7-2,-,TGTGCCAGCAGCTCACGCGCAGGGGCGGGGTACAATGAGCAGTTCTTC,CASSSRAGAGYNEQFF
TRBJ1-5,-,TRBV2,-,TGTGCCAGCAGTGAAGAGGGGTCCCAGCATTTT,CASSEEGSQHF
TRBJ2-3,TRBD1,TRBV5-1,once,TGCGCCAGCAGCTTGCCCGGGACAGCCTTCACAGATACGCAGTATTTT,CASSLPGTAFTDTQYF
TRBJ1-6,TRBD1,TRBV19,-,TGTGCCAGTAGTAGTCCGACAGGGGTCACCTATAATTCACCCCTCCACTTT,CASSSPTGVTYNSPLHF
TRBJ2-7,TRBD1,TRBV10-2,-,TGCGCCAGCCGACAGGGGGGACACGAGCAGTACTTC,CASRQGGHEQYF
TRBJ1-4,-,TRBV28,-,TGTGCCAGCAGTTTAATGAGGGAAAAACTGTTTTTT,CASSLMREKLFF
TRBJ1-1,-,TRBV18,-,TGTGCCAGCTCACCCGATCAGAACACTGAAGCTTTCTTT,CASSPDQNTEAFF